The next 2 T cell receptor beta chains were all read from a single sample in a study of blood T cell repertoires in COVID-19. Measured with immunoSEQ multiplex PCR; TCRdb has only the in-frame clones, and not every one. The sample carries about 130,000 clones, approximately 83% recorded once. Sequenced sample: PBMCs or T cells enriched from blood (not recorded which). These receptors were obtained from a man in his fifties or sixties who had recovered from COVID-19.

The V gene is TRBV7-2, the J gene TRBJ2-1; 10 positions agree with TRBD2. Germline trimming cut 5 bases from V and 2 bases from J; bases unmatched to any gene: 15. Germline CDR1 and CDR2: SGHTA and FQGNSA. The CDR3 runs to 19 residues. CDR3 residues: CASSPRTSGLLRAYNEQFF. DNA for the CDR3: TGTGCCAGCAGCCCCCGGACTAGCGGTCTTTTACGTGCCTACAATGAGCAGTTCTTC. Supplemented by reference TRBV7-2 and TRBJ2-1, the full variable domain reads GAGVSQSPSNKVTEKGKDVELRCDPISGHTALYWYRQSLGQGLEFLIYFQGNSAPDKSGLPSDRFSAERTGGSVSTLTIQRTQQEDSAVYLCASSPRTSGLLRAYNEQFFGPGTRLTVL.

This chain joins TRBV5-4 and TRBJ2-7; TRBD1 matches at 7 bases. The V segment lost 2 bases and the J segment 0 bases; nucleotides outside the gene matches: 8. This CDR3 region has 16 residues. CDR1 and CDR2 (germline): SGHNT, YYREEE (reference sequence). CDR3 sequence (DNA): TGTGCCAGCAGCTTCCTCGGACAGGCTGGCTCCTACGAGCAGTACTTC. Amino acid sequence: CASSFLGQAGSYEQYF.